This T cell receptor beta chain came from a study of beta chain features in type 1 diabetes. Study-wide findings and caveats: Type 1 diabetes patients showed fewer insertions and more deletions at VDJ junctions.

Concerning this clone itself: Its antigen is still unknown.

Every isolated RNA sample was fully reverse transcribed, so sequencing captured expressed TCRB transcripts. The assay was immunoSEQ multiplex PCR, and TCRdb's table has in-frame clones only and misses some. The sample has about 470,000 clones, over 25% seen once. The source material was naive CD4+ T cells from blood. This receptor was taken from a man aged 18 to 29 in good health.

CDR3 bases: TGCAGCGTTATGACAGCCACATTATACGAGCAGTACTTC. It encodes CSVMTATLYEQYF. This chain connects TRBV29-1 to TRBJ2-7, with D maybe TRBD1 (5 bases). The V end lost 5 bases, the J end lost 4 bases, and 15 bases lay between the germline ends. Germline V gives CDR1 SQVTM, CDR2 ANQGSEA. CDR3 length: 13 amino acids.